The rows below give T cell receptor beta chains drawn from one sample of a study of PD-1 blockade in classical Hodgkin lymphoma. Method: immunoSEQ multiplex PCR; TCRdb's copy keeps in-frame clones and lacks some. The sample shows about 86,000 clones, roughly 89% of them seen only once. The material sequenced was peripheral blood mononuclear cells (PBMCs), taken at baseline. Receptor source: a human donor with classical Hodgkin lymphoma. The CDR3 runs from the conserved cysteine through the conserved F or W. D genes are given only for firm matches. Rows give clone size only sometimes, using once, few, many, or a class for an expanded clone.

d_call: -; clone_size: -; v_call: TRBV6-5; j_call: TRBJ2-7; cdr3_aa: CASRTGSSGEQYF; cdr3_nt: TGTGCCAGCAGAACCGGGTCTTCTGGCGAGCAGTACTTC
d_call: -; clone_size: few; v_call: TRBV7-2; j_call: TRBJ1-1; cdr3_aa: CASSSKAGTTEAFF; cdr3_nt: TGTGCCAGCAGCTCCAAGGCGGGGACCACTGAAGCTTTCTTT
d_call: -; clone_size: -; v_call: TRBV30; j_call: TRBJ2-1; cdr3_aa: CARGNSNEQFF; cdr3_nt: TGTGCCCGGGGGAACTCCAATGAGCAGTTCTTC
d_call: TRBD1; clone_size: -; v_call: TRBV28; j_call: TRBJ2-7; cdr3_aa: CASSFGQARYEQYF; cdr3_nt: TGTGCCAGCAGTTTTGGACAGGCAAGGTACGAGCAGTACTTC
d_call: TRBD1; clone_size: -; v_call: TRBV11-2; j_call: TRBJ2-5; cdr3_aa: CASSSTGTGQETQYF; cdr3_nt: TGTGCCAGCAGCTCCACCGGGACAGGACAAGAGACCCAGTACTTC
d_call: -; clone_size: once; v_call: TRBV27; j_call: TRBJ2-7; cdr3_aa: CASRPEPNFSYEQYF; cdr3_nt: TGTGCCAGCAGGCCAGAACCGAACTTTTCCTACGAGCAGTACTTC
d_call: -; clone_size: -; v_call: TRBV7-6; j_call: TRBJ1-1; cdr3_aa: CASSPKMWEDGEAFF; cdr3_nt: TGTGCCAGCAGCCCCAAGATGTGGGAGGACGGTGAAGCTTTCTTT
d_call: -; clone_size: few; v_call: TRBV4-3; j_call: TRBJ2-2; cdr3_aa: CASSHTDIYLTGELFF; cdr3_nt: TGCGCCAGCAGTCATACAGACATCTACCTCACCGGGGAGCTGTTTTTT
d_call: -; clone_size: -; v_call: TRBV25-1; j_call: TRBJ1-2; cdr3_aa: CASSEGSNYGYTF; cdr3_nt: TGTGCCAGCAGTGAAGGTTCTAACTATGGCTACACCTTC
d_call: TRBD1; clone_size: -; v_call: TRBV2; j_call: TRBJ1-4; cdr3_aa: CASSGESDRDEKLFF; cdr3_nt: TGTGCCAGCAGTGGAGAGTCCGACAGGGATGAAAAACTGTTTTTT
d_call: -; clone_size: -; v_call: TRBV6-1; j_call: TRBJ2-1; cdr3_aa: CASSEDGSDTYNEQFF; cdr3_nt: TGTGCCAGCAGTGAAGATGGGAGTGATACCTACAATGAGCAGTTCTTC
d_call: -; clone_size: -; v_call: TRBV4-2; j_call: TRBJ1-4; cdr3_aa: CASSPTDHNNEKLFF; cdr3_nt: TGTGCCAGCAGCCCGACAGATCACAACAATGAAAAACTGTTTTTT
d_call: -; clone_size: -; v_call: TRBV5-1; j_call: TRBJ1-1; cdr3_aa: CASRSGVGTKWDTEAFF; cdr3_nt: TGCGCCAGCAGATCTGGTGTCGGGACTAAGTGGGACACTGAAGCTTTCTTT
d_call: -; clone_size: few; v_call: TRBV6-1; j_call: TRBJ1-5; cdr3_aa: CASSERGGRGNQPQHF; cdr3_nt: TGTGCCAGCAGTGAACGGGGAGGGCGAGGCAATCAGCCCCAGCATTTT
d_call: TRBD2; clone_size: -; v_call: TRBV10-2; j_call: TRBJ2-1; cdr3_aa: CASSLTSGAYNEQFF; cdr3_nt: TGCGCCAGCAGTCTCACTAGCGGGGCCTACAATGAGCAGTTCTTC
d_call: -; clone_size: few; v_call: TRBV6-1; j_call: TRBJ1-2; cdr3_aa: CASSDTRPPYGYTF; cdr3_nt: TGTGCCAGCAGTGACACTCGGCCCCCTTATGGCTACACCTTC
d_call: -; clone_size: -; v_call: TRBV2; j_call: TRBJ2-2; cdr3_aa: CASSAGSGNTGELFF; cdr3_nt: TGTGCCAGCAGTGCTGGGAGTGGGAACACCGGGGAGCTGTTTTTT
d_call: -; clone_size: -; v_call: TRBV27; j_call: TRBJ2-1; cdr3_aa: CASSLRGAGNEQFF; cdr3_nt: TGTGCCAGCAGTTTAAGGGGGGCTGGCAATGAGCAGTTCTTC